These T cell receptor beta chains were read from a single sample in a study of CD8 T cells in Susac syndrome. One entry per CDR3 protein, called by TCRdb with MiXCR from the immunoSEQ multiplex PCR reads. The sample holds about 430,000 distinct CDR3 sequences; 85% are singletons and the top ten take under 0.15%. Material for sequencing was CD8+ T cells from PBMCs. The source of these receptors is a human donor with multiple sclerosis. Each CDR3 is given with its conserved first and last residue. The D gene is left open where the match is weak. Some rows have no size entry. The others give once, few or many, or a class for an expanded clone.

>once|TRBJ1-5|TRBD1|TRBV27
CASTPGTGGNQPQHF
TGTGCCAGCACCCCTGGGACAGGCGGAAATCAGCCCCAGCATTTT
>-|TRBJ2-1|TRBD2|TRBV6-1
CASSGLGSGGADNEQFF
TGTGCCAGCAGTGGTCTCGGTAGCGGGGGGGCCGACAATGAGCAGTTCTTC
>few|TRBJ1-5|-|TRBV6-5
CASSYVADLSNQPQHF
TGTGCCAGCAGTTACGTGGCAGACCTTAGCAATCAGCCCCAGCATTTT
>few|TRBJ1-4|-|TRBV12-3/TRBV12-4
CASSPNPGKLFF
TGTGCCAGCAGTCCGAATCCTGGGAAACTGTTTTTT
>-|TRBJ1-1|-|TRBV28
CASSLPQGGSTEAFF
TGTGCCAGCAGTTTACCACAGGGCGGGAGCACTGAAGCTTTCTTT
>-|TRBJ1-2|-|TRBV20-1
CSARAQDDYGYTF
TGCAGTGCTAGAGCACAGGACGACTATGGCTACACCTTC
>-|TRBJ2-2|-|TRBV6-1
CASSFQGQLRNTGELFF
TGTGCCAGCAGCTTCCAGGGCCAATTGCGAAACACCGGGGAGCTGTTTTTT
>-|TRBJ2-5|TRBD1|TRBV12-3/TRBV12-4
CASSDSTGGFETQYF
TGTGCCAGCAGCGACTCGACAGGGGGCTTCGAGACCCAGTACTTC
>-|TRBJ1-2|TRBD1|TRBV18
CASSRDRAFYGYTF
TGTGCCAGCTCACGGGACAGGGCATTCTATGGCTACACCTTC
>-|TRBJ1-2|-|TRBV30
CAWSSGEDNYGYTF
TGTGCCTGGAGTTCCGGGGAAGATAACTATGGCTACACCTTC
>-|TRBJ1-4|-|TRBV19
CASSLPGHVNEKLFF
TGTGCCAGTAGCTTACCGGGACATGTTAATGAAAAACTGTTTTTT
>-|TRBJ1-2|-|TRBV29-1
CSVPDTIRGNYGYTF
TGCAGCGTTCCGGACACTATAAGGGGAAACTATGGCTACACCTTC
>-|TRBJ2-2|TRBD2|TRBV5-4
CASSLWRGADTGELFF
TGTGCCAGCAGCTTGTGGCGGGGGGCCGACACCGGGGAGCTGTTTTTT
>-|TRBJ2-1|-|TRBV15
CATSRPGLDNEQFF
TGTGCCACCAGCAGGCCGGGACTTGACAATGAGCAGTTCTTC
>-|TRBJ1-4|-|TRBV9
CASSEYGTATNEKLFF
TGTGCCAGCAGCGAATACGGGACGGCAACTAATGAAAAACTGTTTTTT
>few|TRBJ2-4|-|TRBV28
CAVGAGDIQYF
TGTGCCGTTGGGGCCGGGGACATTCAGTACTTC
>-|TRBJ1-1|-|TRBV5-1
CASSLEAGTEALTEAFF
TGCGCCAGCAGCTTGGAGGCCGGGACCGAGGCACTCACTGAAGCTTTCTTT
>-|TRBJ2-1|TRBD2|TRBV29-1
CSVEGGVNTNEQFF
TGCAGCGTTGAGGGAGGGGTTAATACCAATGAGCAGTTCTTC
>-|TRBJ2-2|-|TRBV10-3
CAISEGSNTGELFF
TGTGCCATCAGTGAGGGCTCGAACACCGGGGAGCTGTTTTTT
>-|TRBJ2-1|TRBD1|TRBV13
CASSLGQGVLGQFF
TGTGCCAGCAGCTTAGGACAGGGGGTTTTAGGGCAGTTCTTC
>-|TRBJ2-3|-|TRBV4-2
CASSQEPVGTDTQYF
TGTGCCAGCAGCCAAGAACCGGTCGGCACAGATACGCAGTATTTT
>-|TRBJ1-5|TRBD1|TRBV27
CASSQGQGGNQPQHF
TGTGCCAGCAGCCAGGGACAGGGAGGCAATCAGCCCCAGCATTTT
>-|TRBJ1-3|-|TRBV5-6
CASSLAQNSGNTIYF
TGTGCCAGCAGCTTGGCACAGAACTCTGGAAACACCATATATTTT
>-|TRBJ2-3|TRBD1|TRBV25-1
CASSEFPTGWSDTQYF
TGTGCCAGCAGTGAATTCCCGACAGGGTGGTCAGATACGCAGTATTTT
>-|TRBJ2-7|-|TRBV28
CATRVRQSYEQYF
TGTGCCACCAGAGTTCGACAGTCCTACGAGCAGTACTTC
>-|TRBJ2-7|TRBD1|TRBV5-1
CASSFGQGEDEQYF
TGCGCCAGCAGCTTTGGACAGGGGGAGGACGAGCAGTACTTC
>-|TRBJ2-2|-|TRBV24-1
CATSDRQRAGELFF
TGTGCCACCAGTGACCGACAGAGGGCCGGGGAGCTGTTTTTT
>few|TRBJ1-4|TRBD1|TRBV12-3/TRBV12-4
CASSLGQGGEKLFF
TGTGCCAGCAGTTTGGGACAGGGAGGTGAAAAACTGTTTTTT
>once|TRBJ2-5|-|TRBV11-2
CASSLEGVTPQETQYF
TGTGCCAGCAGCTTAGAGGGGGTCACACCCCAAGAGACCCAGTACTTC
>-|TRBJ1-5|-|TRBV20-1
CSASPSRNQPQHF
TGCAGTGCTAGCCCCAGCCGTAATCAGCCCCAGCATTTT
>-|TRBJ2-3|-|TRBV29-1
CSARGGTTDTQYF
TGCAGCGCCCGCGGAGGCACAACAGATACGCAGTATTTT
>-|TRBJ2-2|TRBD2|TRBV12-3/TRBV12-4
CASSPGTSLSGELFF
TGTGCCAGCAGTCCCGGGACTAGTCTTTCCGGGGAGCTGTTTTTT
>-|TRBJ2-3|TRBD2|TRBV6-5
CASSYSASGGYDTQYF
TGTGCCAGCAGTTACTCGGCTAGCGGGGGCTACGATACGCAGTATTTT
>-|TRBJ2-7|TRBD1|TRBV7-9
CASSTSGQGFYEQYF
TGTGCCAGCAGCACCTCAGGACAGGGGTTCTACGAGCAGTACTTC
>-|TRBJ1-1|TRBD1|TRBV30
CAWRQGGGRGTEAFF
TGTGCCTGGCGACAGGGAGGGGGCAGGGGCACTGAAGCTTTCTTT
>once|TRBJ2-1|TRBD2|TRBV29-1
CSVEGLAGTPTYNEQFF
TGCAGCGTTGAAGGGCTAGCGGGTACCCCCACCTACAATGAGCAGTTCTTC
>-|TRBJ2-7|-|TRBV18
CASSHSGLLSYEQYF
TGTGCCAGCTCACATTCGGGACTCCTCTCCTACGAGCAGTACTTC
>once|TRBJ2-7|-|TRBV6-1
CASSILSSGTSPYEQYF
TGTGCCAGCAGTATTCTATCCAGCGGCACTTCCCCCTACGAGCAGTACTTC
>once|TRBJ2-1|TRBD2|TRBV27
CASSLAGGLRYNEQFF
TGTGCCAGCAGTTTAGCGGGAGGGCTCCGATACAATGAGCAGTTCTTC
>once|TRBJ2-5|-|TRBV14
CASSRVLIGDNETQYF
TGTGCCAGCAGCCGTGTCCTGATCGGGGATAACGAGACCCAGTACTTC
>-|TRBJ2-7|TRBD2|TRBV30
CAWSVGAGVGEQYF
TGTGCCTGGAGTGTTGGAGCGGGAGTGGGCGAGCAGTACTTC
>-|TRBJ1-2|TRBD1|TRBV6-5
CASTSDRINFHGYTF
TGTGCCAGCACCTCGGACAGGATTAACTTCCATGGCTACACCTTC
>-|TRBJ2-6|-|TRBV4-1
CASSHKPPGANVLTF
TGCGCCAGCAGCCACAAGCCCCCGGGGGCCAACGTCCTGACTTTC
>-|TRBJ2-5|TRBD2|TRBV5-1
CASSFKREGQETQYF
TGCGCCAGCAGCTTCAAACGGGAGGGGCAAGAGACCCAGTACTTC